This is a list of T cell receptor beta chains from one sample in a study of OX40 agonist ivuxolimab in advanced cancers. The data were produced by immunoSEQ multiplex PCR, yet TCRdb's version contains in-frame clones alone and is incomplete. The sample includes tens of thousands of clones, 77% seen only once; the top ten take 16%. The sequencing used CD4+ or CD8+ T cells sorted from blood, collected in a trial of the OX40 agonist ivuxolimab. The receptors here all came from an adult with an advanced solid tumor such as melanoma, head and neck, liver or kidney cancer. Both conserved end residues are part of each CDR3. Fields, in order: J gene, V gene, D gene, clone size, CDR3 DNA, CDR3 protein. The D gene is left open where the match is weak. Part of the rows lack a size; the others show once, few, many or a class for expanded clones.

>TRBJ1-2|TRBV5-3|TRBD1|-
TGTGCCAGAAGCTTGGATGGGACAGGGATAGTTGGTGGCTACACCTTC
CARSLDGTGIVGGYTF
>TRBJ1-2|TRBV5-4|TRBD1|-
TGTGCCAGCAGCCCTACAGGGGATCCTAACTATGGCTACACCTTC
CASSPTGDPNYGYTF
>TRBJ1-2|TRBV27|TRBD1|-
TGTGCCAGCCGTGGACAGGACTATGGCTACACCTTC
CASRGQDYGYTF
>TRBJ2-1|TRBV9|TRBD2|-
TGTGCCAGCAGCGCGAGCGGGGGGCCATACAATGAGCAGTTCTTC
CASSASGGPYNEQFF
>TRBJ1-2|TRBV12-5|-|-
TGTGCTAGTGGTTTGTTAGGGGATTACCCCTATGGCTACACCTTC
CASGLLGDYPYGYTF
>TRBJ2-1|TRBV27|TRBD1|few
TGTGCCAGCACCCCCCGACCTGACAGGGGATCAGCCTACAATGAGCAGTTCTTC
CASTPRPDRGSAYNEQFF
>TRBJ2-2|TRBV11-1|-|medium-sized
TGTGCCAGCAGCGGGACGGTCCCTATCTCCGGGGAGCTGTTTTTT
CASSGTVPISGELFF
>TRBJ2-2|TRBV2|-|-
TGTGCCAGCAGTTCATTACAGGTTTCTCCCGGGGAGCTGTTTTTT
CASSSLQVSPGELFF
>TRBJ2-2|TRBV27|-|-
TGTGCCAGCAGTTATGACTTCACCGGGGAGCTGTTTTTT
CASSYDFTGELFF
>TRBJ2-5|TRBV11-2|-|-
TGTGCCAGCAGCTTAAGGCCGGCCAGACCGGGGGAGACCCAGTACTTC
CASSLRPARPGETQYF
>TRBJ2-7|TRBV19|-|-
TGTGCCAGTGGGCCGGAGCAGTACTTC
CASGPEQYF
>TRBJ2-1|TRBV2|TRBD2|-
TGTGCCAGCAGTGAAGGTACTAGCGGGGCATACAATGAGCAGTTCTTC
CASSEGTSGAYNEQFF
>TRBJ1-1|TRBV27|-|once
TGTGCCAGCAGTTCAAACAGGGTGGGCACTGAAGCTTTCTTT
CASSSNRVGTEAFF
>TRBJ2-2|TRBV25-1|-|-
TGTGCCAGCAGTGAGGGTGGATCCGGGGAGCTGTTTTTT
CASSEGGSGELFF